What follows are 22 T cell receptor beta chains derived from one specimen sequenced in a study of shared T cell receptors in the human thymus. Sequencing used immunoSEQ multiplex PCR; TCRdb keeps in-frame clones, though not all of them. This sample carries 450,000 to 650,000 clones, roughly 74% of them seen once, and the ten largest clones take 0.01% to 0.015%. This sample also appeared in a second study, on human thymus T cells.

The sample consisted of thymocytes. Source of these receptors: a boy under two years old with a congenital heart defect.

The V and J genes are TRBV27 and TRBJ1-5; 9 bases are a match to TRBD1. The CDR3 length is 13 residues. CDR1 and CDR2 (germline): MNHEY, SMNVEV (reference sequence). V lost 8 bases to trimming and J lost 9 bases; unmatched junction nucleotides: 8. CDR3 sequence: CASCTGGGWPQHF. The CDR3 nucleotides are TGTGCCAGCTGTACAGGGGGCGGATGGCCCCAGCATTTT.

The chain recombines TRBV14 with TRBJ2-7; 9 bases line up with TRBD2. Trimming at V came to 1 base and at J to 6 bases, leaving 10 bases not matched to a gene. Germline V gene lookup returns CDR1 SGHDN and CDR2 FVKESK. The CDR3 has 16 amino acids. CDR3 bases: TGTGCCAGCAGCCAAGGGTTAGCGGGAGAGTTAGCCGAGCAGTACTTC. Residues: CASSQGLAGELAEQYF.

The rearrangement uses TRBV4-3 and TRBJ2-1; TRBD2 matches 13 bases. V trimming: 0 bases; J trimming: 4 bases; junction bases outside the gene matches: 12. The length of the CDR3 is 20 residues. The germline V gene encodes CDR1 LGHNA and CDR2 YSLEER. CDR3 coding DNA: TGCGCCAGCAGCCAAGATTACGTACTAGCGGGAGGGCCGGGGTACAATGAGCAGTTCTTC. This codes for CASSQDYVLAGGPGYNEQFF.

The chain couples TRBV5-8 to TRBJ2-7; D not resolved. Trimming stripped 1 base from V and 0 bases from J, with 8 bases between. The CDR3 sequence is 14 residues long. In germline, CDR1 is SGHTS, CDR2 YDEGEE. The CDR3 coding sequence is TGTGCCAGCAGCTTGCACAGAAACTCCTACGAGCAGTACTTC. Its protein is CASSLHRNSYEQYF.

The chain has TRBV28 and TRBJ2-3, with D possibly matching TRBD1 (5 bases). V was trimmed by 6 bases and J by 7 bases, leaving 14 bases between them. In germline, CDR1 is MDHEN, CDR2 SYDVKM. This CDR3 contains 13 residues. Written as DNA, the CDR3 is TGTGCCAGCAGCGACACCCGACAGAATACGCAGTATTTT. This encodes CASSDTRQNTQYF.

The chain links TRBV25-1 to TRBJ2-5; 7 bases are a match to TRBD2. Per germline, CDR1 MGHDK and CDR2 SYGVNS. After removal of 6 bases from V and 5 bases from J, the junction contained 9 bases not matched to a gene. CDR3 length: 14 amino acids. The CDR3 loop is CASSGEGWLETQYF. CDR3 bases: TGTGCCAGCAGCGGGGAGGGGTGGCTGGAGACCCAGTACTTC.

The chain uses TRBV4-3 and TRBJ1-3; D uncertain. CDR1 is LGHNA and CDR2 is YSLEER in the germline V gene. The ends were cut back, 1 base at V and 2 bases at J, with 15 bases in the middle. The CDR3 is 17 amino acids. CDR3 DNA sequence: TGCGCCAGCAGCCAAGTTTCGCCTGGGCAGGCTGGAAACACCATATATTTT. Translated: CASSQVSPGQAGNTIYF.

The rearrangement joins TRBV11-2 to TRBJ2-2; D is possibly TRBD1 (6 bases). The CDR3 length is 17 residues. Trimming shortened V by 2 bases and J by 8 bases, and 21 bases separated the two germline ends. Germline assignment: CDR1 SGHAT and CDR2 FQNNGV. CDR3 sequence (DNA): TGTGCCAGCAGCTTATGGGCGGACAGAGGGGTGGAGGGGGAGCTGTTTTTT. It translates to CASSLWADRGVEGELFF.

The CDR3 coding sequence is TGTGCCAGCAGACAGGGCAGTTGGGACACTGAAGCTTTCTTT. Translating it yields CASRQGSWDTEAFF. The J gene is TRBJ1-1, the V gene TRBV28, with D possibly being TRBD1 (6 bases). The CDR3 is 14 residues long. Germline V gene data show CDR1 as MDHEN and CDR2 as SYDVKM. V was trimmed by 6 bases and J by 3 bases, leaving 14 bases between them.

The chain combines TRBV6-5 with TRBJ2-7; D remains unclear. The germline V and J ends were trimmed by 7 bases and 2 bases, with 15 bases remaining between them. Germline CDR1 and CDR2: MNHEY and SVGAGI. The CDR3 is 14 amino acids. CDR3 in DNA: TGTGCCAGCAACGAAGCCAGGCTGCCCTACGAGCAGTACTTC. Amino acid sequence: CASNEARLPYEQYF.

V gene TRBV11-2 combines with J gene TRBJ2-7, with unresolved D. Between the trimmed V and J ends, which lost 2 bases and 3 bases, there was a span of 2 bases. Germline loops: CDR1 SGHAT, CDR2 FQNNGV. The CDR3 is made up of 11 amino acids. The CDR3, as DNA: TGTGCCAGCAGCTTACGCTACGAGCAGTACTTC. This encodes CASSLRYEQYF.

V gene TRBV2 combines with J gene TRBJ2-7; TRBD2 might be the D (6 bases). Germline V gene lookup returns CDR1 SNHLY and CDR2 FYNNEI. The germline V and J ends were trimmed by 4 bases and 2 bases, with 12 bases remaining between them. This CDR3 has 14 residues. The CDR3 DNA is TGTGCCAGCAGTGTGGACTACCCGGCCTACGAGCAGTACTTC. Protein product: CASSVDYPAYEQYF.

The gene calls are TRBV5-1 and TRBJ2-7; tentative D call: TRBD2 (6 bases). The CDR3 spans 15 residues. The germline CDR1 and CDR2 sequences are SGHRS and YFSETQ. The V gene lost 0 bases and the J gene lost 0 bases, with 10 bases spanning the gap. The CDR3 reads CASSLGDLFSYEQYF. Written as DNA, the CDR3 is TGCGCCAGCAGCTTGGGGGACTTATTCTCCTACGAGCAGTACTTC.

This rearrangement joins TRBV29-1 to TRBJ1-4; 8 positions agree with TRBD1. The germline V gene has CDR1 SQVTM and CDR2 ANQGSEA. This CDR3 comprises 13 residues. Trimming removed 7 bases from V and 8 bases from J; junction bases left unmatched: 9. This CDR3 is CSAGQGRGEKLFF. DNA of the CDR3: TGCAGCGCCGGACAGGGCCGGGGAGAAAAACTGTTTTTT.

The J gene is TRBJ2-5, the V gene TRBV10-3, with TRBD1 matching 11 bases. The V gene end was trimmed by 3 bases and the J gene end by 5 bases; junction bases not matched to a gene: 2. CDR1 and CDR2 from the germline V gene are ENHRY and SYGVKD. The CDR3 length is 14 residues. CDR3 loop: CAISDGDRGETQYF. The CDR3 nucleotides are TGTGCCATCAGTGATGGGGACAGGGGGGAGACCCAGTACTTC.

The V and J genes are TRBV14 and TRBJ2-5, with a weak D call TRBD2 (6 bases). There are 17 residues in the CDR3. Germline V CDR1 and CDR2: SGHDN, FVKESK. V gave up 0 bases and J gave up 6 bases, with 20 bases separating them. The CDR3 region has the DNA TGTGCCAGCAGCCAAGAAGGCGGGCCTAGCGTTAAAAAGACCCAGTACTTC. Translation: CASSQEGGPSVKKTQYF.

This clone has just a few counts. This sequence joins TRBV4-3 and TRBJ2-1, with 7 bases matching TRBD1. V lost 0 bases, J lost 8 bases, and 1 base stayed unmatched. The V gene's germline CDR1 is LGHNA and CDR2 YSLEER. The CDR3 runs 13 residues. CDR3 region: CASSQERGHEQFF. Written as DNA, the CDR3 is TGCGCCAGCAGCCAAGAGAGGGGGCATGAGCAGTTCTTC.

The chain is built from TRBV29-1 and TRBJ1-2; 8 positions match TRBD1. The CDR3 consists of 15 residues. Germline V CDR1 and CDR2: SQVTM, ANQGSEA. V lost 7 bases, J lost 6 bases, and 16 bases stayed unmatched. CDR3 protein: CSATKVPGGVDGYTF. The CDR3 DNA sequence: TGCAGCGCCACCAAAGTCCCAGGGGGCGTAGATGGCTACACCTTC.

The chain uses TRBV9 and TRBJ2-1, with D unresolved. The CDR3 sequence is 15 residues long. V was trimmed by 3 bases and J by 0 bases, leaving 10 bases between them. CDR1 SGDLS and CDR2 YYNGEE come from the germline V gene. CDR3 DNA sequence: TGTGCCAGCAGCGGCGAGCTTAGCTCCTACAATGAGCAGTTCTTC. Its translation is CASSGELSSYNEQFF.

The table lists this clone with a few counts. This chain joins TRBV4-1 and TRBJ2-5, with TRBD2 identical over 8 bases. Trimming cost V 2 bases and J 5 bases; bases outside gene matches: 13. The CDR3 has 17 amino acids. CDR1 and CDR2 from the germline V gene are MGHRA and YSYEKL. The CDR3 spells CASSQKPEREKLETQYF. The CDR3 DNA sequence: TGCGCCAGCAGCCAAAAACCGGAGCGGGAGAAGTTGGAGACCCAGTACTTC.

V is TRBV4-3 and J is TRBJ2-6; 8 bases are shared with TRBD1. The CDR3 has 19 residues. CDR1 LGHNA and CDR2 YSLEER come from the germline V gene. The J segment lost 2 bases and the V segment lost 1 base, leaving 10 bases of the junction unmatched. CDR3 protein: CASSQVPGGAGTGANVLTF. The CDR3 nucleotides are TGCGCCAGCAGCCAAGTACCAGGGGGCGCAGGAACTGGGGCCAACGTCCTGACTTTC.

This chain connects TRBV5-4 to TRBJ2-7, with D perhaps TRBD2 (5 bases). Germline CDR1 SGHNT, CDR2 YYREEE (reference sequence). The CDR3 totals 15 residues. The V and J ends lost 4 bases and 2 bases respectively, with 16 bases between them. CDR3 sequence: CASSPWGEIPYEQYF. In nucleotides, the CDR3 is TGTGCCAGCAGCCCCTGGGGAGAGATCCCCTACGAGCAGTACTTC.